This T cell receptor (beta chain) was sequenced for a study of T cell responses to AZD1222 COVID-19 vaccine. Study observations and caveats: Donors skewed white British and female; clonal diversity was possibly underestimated.

As to this clone: Its cognate antigen is unknown.

The data were produced by immunoSEQ multiplex PCR, yet TCRdb's version contains in-frame clones alone and is incomplete. The table lists 150,000 to 200,000 clones, roughly 93% of them singletons, with over 0.85% in the top ten. Per the germline V gene, CDR1 is DFQATT and CDR2 is SNEGSKA (reference sequence). The length of the CDR3 is 11 residues. Deletions cut 3 bases from V and 4 bases from J, with 5 bases between. Specimen: peripheral blood, collected on day 0 of AZD1222 vaccination. The sequence was collected from an adult in good health. This chain joins TRBV20-1 and TRBJ2-3; D remains ambiguous. The CDR3 coding sequence is TGCAGTGCTAGTCCTGCAGATACGCAGTATTTT. Residues: CSASPADTQYF.